This T cell receptor (beta chain) was identified during a study of cytomegalovirus exposure and HLA in healthy donors. The PCR was carried out with 60 Vbeta primers and 13 Jbeta primers. Only in-frame clones appear in the TCRdb table, and some are missing; sequencing was by immunoSEQ multiplex PCR. In the table there are fewer than 70,000 clones, under 85% of which are singletons. In its sample, this clone was seen once. Germline CDR1 reads SGHRS; CDR2 reads YFSETQ. J lost 7 bases, V lost 0 bases, and 3 bases had no gene match. The CDR3 has 14 residues. The sample comprised PBMCs. The chain couples TRBV5-1 to TRBJ2-3; TRBD2 matches at 9 bases. The sequence was collected from a woman aged 60 to 75 in good health and CMV-seropositive. The CDR3 DNA reads as TGCGCCAGCAGCTTGGAGCGGGGGGCTCATACGCAGTATTTT. Translation gives CASSLERGAHTQYF.